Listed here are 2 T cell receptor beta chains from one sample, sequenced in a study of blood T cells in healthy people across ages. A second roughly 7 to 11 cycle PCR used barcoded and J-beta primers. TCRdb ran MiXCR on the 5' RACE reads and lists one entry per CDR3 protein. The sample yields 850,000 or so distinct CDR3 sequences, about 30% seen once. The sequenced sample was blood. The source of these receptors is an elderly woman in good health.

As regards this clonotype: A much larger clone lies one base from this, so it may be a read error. The CDR3, as DNA: TGTGCCAGCAGTTACGGGAAGGGTTCCGAGCAGTACTTC. It is translated as CASSYGKGSEQYF. V and J are TRBV6-6 and TRBJ2-4; D is ambiguous. The J call may be mistaken, given a closer DNA end match to TRBJ2-7. The CDR3 covers 13 residues. Germline CDR1 and CDR2: MNHNY and SVGAGI (reference sequence).

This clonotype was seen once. CDR3 in DNA: TGTACCAGCAGCTTCCCCATGGACCTCACCGGGGAGCTGTTTTTT. The encoded protein is CTSSFPMDLTGELFF. The chain joins TRBV7-2 to TRBJ2-2; D is unresolved. The CDR3 extends over 15 amino acids. Germline V gene sequence: CDR1 SGHTA, CDR2 FQGNSA. The germline V and J ends were trimmed by 3 bases and 4 bases, with 12 bases remaining between them.